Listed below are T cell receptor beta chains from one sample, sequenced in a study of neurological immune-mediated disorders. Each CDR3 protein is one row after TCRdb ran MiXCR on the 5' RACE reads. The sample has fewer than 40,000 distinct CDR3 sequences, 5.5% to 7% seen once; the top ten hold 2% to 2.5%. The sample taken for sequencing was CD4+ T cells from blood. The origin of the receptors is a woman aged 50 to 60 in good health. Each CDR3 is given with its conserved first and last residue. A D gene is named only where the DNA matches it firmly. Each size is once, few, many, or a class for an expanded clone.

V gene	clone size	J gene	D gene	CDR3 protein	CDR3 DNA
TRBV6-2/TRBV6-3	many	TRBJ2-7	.	CASSYAQVGTGYEQYF	TGTGCCAGCAGTTACGCACAGGTCGGGACCGGCTACGAGCAGTACTTC
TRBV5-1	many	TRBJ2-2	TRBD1	CASSSDGQGGSGELFF	TGCGCCAGCAGCTCGGACGGACAGGGGGGGTCCGGGGAGCTGTTTTTT
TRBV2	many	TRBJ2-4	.	CAIDRRGRPAANIQYF	TGTGCCATAGACAGGCGAGGTCGACCAGCTGCAAACATTCAGTACTTC
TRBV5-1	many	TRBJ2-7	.	CASSLGQGGLYEQYF	TGCGCCAGCAGCTTGGGCCAGGGGGGACTCTACGAGCAGTACTTC
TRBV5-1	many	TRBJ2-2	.	CASSSRDSGELFF	TGCGCCAGCAGCTCAAGGGATTCCGGGGAGCTGTTTTTT
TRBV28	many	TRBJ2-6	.	CASSPGSGLVSSGANVLTF	TGTGCCAGCAGTCCCGGCTCGGGACTCGTAAGCTCTGGGGCCAACGTCCTGACTTTC
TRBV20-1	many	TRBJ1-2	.	CSARVANYGYTF	TGCAGTGCTAGAGTCGCTAACTATGGCTACACCTTC
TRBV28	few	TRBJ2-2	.	CASSLFRSGELFF	TGTGCCAGCAGTTTATTTCGCAGCGGGGAGCTGTTTTTT
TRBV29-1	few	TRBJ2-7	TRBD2	CSIRLAGEYEQYF	TGCAGCATACGACTAGCGGGAGAGTACGAGCAGTACTTC
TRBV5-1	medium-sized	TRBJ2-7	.	CASSLERDMRYEQYF	TGCGCCAGCAGCTTGGAGCGGGACATGCGCTACGAGCAGTACTTC
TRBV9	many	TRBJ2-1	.	CASSVGLQGGLNEQFF	TGTGCCAGCAGCGTAGGTTTGCAGGGGGGACTCAATGAGCAGTTCTTC